This T cell receptor (beta chain) appears in the sequencing data of a study (dated by TCRdb to 2015 to 2016). Receptor libraries were prepared by RT-PCR. Sequencing used an Illumina MiSeq. TCRdb took the public reads, trimmed them with fastp at Q25, ran MiXCR for clone calling and kept in-frame beta chains. Here each entry gathers all rows of one CDR3 protein and keeps the most common genes and DNA. Here the sample has about 680,000 distinct CDR3 sequences; 14% occur a single time. The top ten constitute roughly 3.6% of the sample. Of note for this clonotype: Its antigen specificity is not known. Base qualities are not recorded, but no much larger clone differs from it by a single base.

There are 15 amino acids in the CDR3, from cysteine to phenylalanine inclusive. The entry retains the CDR3 DNA only, 45 bases that are in frame from base 1. V and J lose 3 bases and 0 bases, and a span of 9 bases separates them. From the germline V gene, CDR1 is KGHDR and CDR2 is SFDVKD. This sequence originates from a female donor in good health, serving as a healthy control. The sample consisted of memory CD4+ T cells from blood. The rearrangement joined TRBV24-1 to TRBJ2-3; no D gene is confidently identified. The nucleotide sequence is TGTGCCACCAGTGATGTCCGACTTAGCACAGATACGCAGTATTTT. Translation gives CATSDVRLSTDTQYF.